What follows are 27 T cell receptor beta chains derived from one specimen sequenced in a study of circulating CD8 cells and anti-PD-1 response in melanoma. Using approximately 15 ng of total RNA, TCR libraries were made with the QIAseq Immune Repertoire TCR panel. TCRdb re-called the reads through MiXCR, storing one row per CDR3 protein. The sample contains about 170 distinct CDR3 sequences, about 4.9% of which appear only once. From live CD3+CD8+TCRalphabeta+ cells, four PD-1 and/or TIGIT subsets were sorted. The source material was CD8+ T cells from PBMCs, sampled at baseline or after one month of anti-PD-1 therapy (not recorded which). The receptors shown here come from a human donor with melanoma.

By sample share, this clonotype is large. The chain is built from TRBV28 and TRBJ2-3, with TRBD2 identical over 10 bases. Germline-derived CDR1 and CDR2 are MDHEN and SYDVKM. V lost 5 bases and J lost 1; bases outside the gene matches: 3. This CDR3 has 15 amino acids. The CDR3 sequence: CASSLLAGGTDTQYF. For the CDR3, the DNA is TGTGCCAGCAGTCTGCTAGCGGGGGGCACAGATACGCAGTATTTT.

By share, this clonotype counts as hyperexpanded. This rearrangement joins TRBV9 to TRBJ1-5; tentative D call: TRBD1 (5 bases). Trimming removed 0 bases at V and 5 bases at J, with 12 bases between. Germline V gene lookup returns CDR1 SGDLS and CDR2 YYNGEE. CDR3 length equals 15 residues. The CDR3 DNA reads TGTGCCAGCAGCGTAGCAGGGTTAATCGATCAGCCCCAGCATTTT. This encodes CASSVAGLIDQPQHF.

V is TRBV20-1 and J is TRBJ1-1, with unresolved D. The CDR3 sequence is 12 residues long. Trimming removed 5 bases from V and 3 bases from J, with 10 bases in between. Germline CDR1 is DFQATT and CDR2 is SNEGSKA (reference sequence). The CDR3 sequence: CSAFDGYTEAFF. CDR3 DNA sequence: TGCAGTGCTTTCGACGGGTACACTGAAGCTTTCTTT.

Comment on this clonotype: The CDR3 ends on some other residue instead of the conserved phenylalanine or tryptophan, so this is likely a read error. This sequence joins TRBV9 and TRBJ2-3; unclear D gene. CDR3 length equals 16 residues. V dropped 3 bases and J dropped 6 bases, with 20 bases sitting between them. The germline V gene encodes CDR1 SGDLS and CDR2 YYNGEE. CDR3 amino acids: CASSAAGVRPDDTQYL. As DNA, the CDR3 is TGTGCCAGCAGCGCCGCAGGAGTCCGCCCGGACGATACGCAGTATCTT.

This clonotype is medium-sized by share. The chain has TRBV7-2 and TRBJ2-3; no definite D call. This CDR3 has 14 residues. V lost 1 base and J lost 5, with 10 bases in between. Looked up from germline, CDR1 is SGHTA and CDR2 is FQGNSA. The CDR3, as DNA: TGTGCCAGCAGCTTAGACCTATATGTAGATACGCAGTATTTT. Its translation: CASSLDLYVDTQYF.

This clonotype rates as large (0.1 to 1%). This chain joins TRBV11-2 and TRBJ2-1; 9 bases agree with TRBD1. The CDR3 totals 13 residues. J lost 4 bases, V lost 6 bases, and 1 base had no gene match. The V gene's germline CDR1 is SGHAT and CDR2 FQNNGV. For the CDR3, the DNA is TGTGCCAGCAGGACAGGGGGATACAATGAGCAGTTCTTC. Encoded protein: CASRTGGYNEQFF.

By sample share, this clonotype is large. V is TRBV27 and J is TRBJ2-5; the match to TRBD2 covers 15 bases. The CDR3 is made up of 16 amino acids. From germline, CDR1 is MNHEY and CDR2 SMNVEV (reference sequence). The trim removed 5 bases at V and 2 bases at J, leaving 3 bases unmatched. Written as DNA, the CDR3 is TGTGCCAGCAGTCCGGGGACTAGCGGGGGGCAAGAGACCCAGTACTTC. Its translation: CASSPGTSGGQETQYF.

This clonotype is hyperexpanded by share. The chain uses TRBV5-5 and TRBJ2-7, with a possible D match to TRBD1 (5 bases). CDR1 SGHKS and CDR2 YYEKEE come from the germline V gene (reference sequence). V was clipped by 5 bases and J by 0 bases, with 9 bases between them. The CDR3 sequence is 13 residues long. Here the CDR3 reads CASRTGNSYEQYF. The CDR3 bases are TGTGCCAGCAGAACAGGCAACTCCTACGAGCAGTACTTC. Full variable domain (remainder filled in from reference TRBV5-5 and TRBJ2-7): DAGVTQSPTHLIKTRGQQVTLRCSPISGHKSVSWYQQVLGQGPQFIFQYYEKEERGRGNFPDRFSARQFPNYSSELNVNALLLGDSALYLCASRTGNSYEQYFGPGTRLTVT.

By frequency in the sample, this clonotype is large. The rearrangement links TRBV9 to TRBJ2-1; D gene uncertain. V lost 3 bases to trimming and J lost 3 bases, with 7 bases between them. Germline CDR1 SGDLS, CDR2 YYNGEE. CDR3 length: 13 amino acids. The CDR3 region is CASSDSLYNEQFF. CDR3 coding DNA: TGTGCCAGCAGCGACAGCCTCTACAATGAGCAGTTCTTC.

This clonotype is deemed medium-sized (0.01 to 0.1%). The chain has TRBV11-3 and TRBJ2-7; D gene ambiguous. The V end was cut by 1 base, the J end by 2 bases, with 3 bases between. The CDR3 runs 12 residues. The germline CDR1 and CDR2 sequences are SGHNT and YENEEA. CDR3 nucleotide sequence: TGTGCCAGCAGCTTAGGAACCTACGAGCAGTACTTC. Its translation: CASSLGTYEQYF.

This clonotype is large by share. The chain is built from TRBV11-2 and TRBJ2-1; the D gene is possibly TRBD2 (6 bases). CDR1 is SGHAT and CDR2 is FQNNGV in the germline V gene. V dropped 5 bases and J dropped 5 bases, with 13 bases sitting between them. This CDR3 is built from 14 residues. CDR3 DNA sequence: TGTGCCAGCAGCGAATGGGGGGTTGACAATGAGCAGTTCTTC. This translates into CASSEWGVDNEQFF.

In its sample, this clonotype is large (0.1 to 1%). CDR3 protein: CASSVWGSIDNEQFF. In DNA, the CDR3 is TGTGCCAGCAGCGTATGGGGGAGCATAGACAATGAGCAGTTCTTC. The V gene is TRBV9, the J gene TRBJ2-1, with D possibly called TRBD1 or TRBD2 (5 bases each). V was cut by 1 base and J by 5 bases, with 13 bases left in between. This CDR3 is built from 15 residues. CDR1 SGDLS and CDR2 YYNGEE come from the germline V gene.

This clonotype rates as large (0.1 to 1%). This chain connects TRBV7-2 to TRBJ2-7; D might be TRBD1 (6 bases). The V end was cut by 1 base, the J end by 0 bases, with 10 bases between. Germline-derived CDR1 and CDR2 are SGHTA and FQGNSA. This CDR3 region has 15 residues. CDR3 bases: TGTGCCAGCAGCTTAGGCCAGGGGAGCTCCTACGAGCAGTACTTC. Protein product: CASSLGQGSSYEQYF. The variable domain in full, completed from reference TRBV7-2 and TRBJ2-7, reads GAGVSQSPSNKVTEKGKDVELRCDPISGHTALYWYRQSLGQGLEFLIYFQGNSAPDKSGLPSDRFSAERTGGSVSTLTIQRTQQEDSAVYLCASSLGQGSSYEQYFGPGTRLTVT.

By share, this clonotype counts as medium-sized (0.01 to 0.1%). DNA for the CDR3: TGTGCCAGCAGTTTATTAGGGGAGAACACTGAAGCTTTCTTT. Translation: CASSLLGENTEAFF. This rearrangement joins TRBV27 to TRBJ1-1, with a possible D match to TRBD1 (5 bases). V gave up 1 base and J gave up 1 base, with 7 bases separating them. The CDR3 loop spans 14 amino acids. Per germline, CDR1 MNHEY and CDR2 SMNVEV (reference sequence).

This clonotype is medium-sized (0.01 to 0.1%). The gene calls are TRBV18 and TRBJ2-7; the D gene is possibly TRBD1 (6 bases). Trimming took 3 bases from V and 10 from J, leaving 13 bases between them. CDR1 and CDR2 (germline): KGHSH, LQKENI. This CDR3 is 12 amino acids long. The DNA for the CDR3 is TGTGCCAGCTCACCCGGACAGAAGGACCAGTACTTC. Amino acids: CASSPGQKDQYF. Full variable domain (outside the CDR3, taken from reference TRBV18 and TRBJ2-7): NAGVMQNPRHLVRRRGQEARLRCSPMKGHSHVYWYRQLPEEGLKFMVYLQKENIIDESGMPKERFSAEFPKEGPSILRIQQVVRGDSAAYFCASSPGQKDQYFGPGTRLTVT.

A note on this clonotype: At one boundary the junction diverges from the germline segment, which might be a read error. J is TRBJ1-1 and V is TRBV19; D is uncertain. This CDR3 contains 12 residues. Germline V gene lookup returns CDR1 LNHDA and CDR2 SQIVND (reference sequence). The CDR3 DNA reads TGTGTCAGTAGTATGGGGAGGACTGAAGCTTTCTTT. Protein product: CVSSMGRTEAFF.

The V and J genes are TRBV18 and TRBJ1-1; TRBD1 agrees at 7 bases. The CDR3 sequence is 13 residues long. V dropped 8 bases and J dropped 1; count of bases not matched to a gene: 4. Per the germline V gene, CDR1 is KGHSH and CDR2 is LQKENI. In DNA, the CDR3 is TGTGCCAGCGCACGACAGGGGAACACTGAAGCTTTCTTT. This gives the protein CASARQGNTEAFF.

This clonotype is deemed large (0.1 to 1%). The chain links TRBV12-5 to TRBJ2-2; D remains ambiguous. CDR3 length: 13 residues. V shed 7 bases and J shed 4 bases, with 10 bases lying between them. Germline V gives CDR1 LGHNT, CDR2 FRNRAP. This CDR3 reads CASELDATGELFF. DNA of the CDR3: TGTGCTAGTGAACTCGATGCCACCGGGGAGCTGTTTTTT.

Judged by abundance, this clonotype is large. The chain couples TRBV19 to TRBJ1-2, with D perhaps TRBD1 (5 bases). This CDR3 region has 13 residues. Between the trimmed V and J ends, which lost 4 bases and 8 bases, there was a span of 14 bases. The germline CDR1 and CDR2 sequences are LNHDA and SQIVND (reference sequence). CDR3 in DNA: TGTGCCAGTAGTACAGAGGGGATGAAGGGCTACACCTTC. This sequence encodes CASSTEGMKGYTF.

In its sample, this clonotype is medium-sized. The V gene is TRBV27, the J gene TRBJ2-3, with 8 bases lining up with TRBD1. Losses at the gene ends were 0 bases for V and 5 bases for J; bases not matched to a gene: 4. The CDR3 is 15 residues long. The germline V gene encodes CDR1 MNHEY and CDR2 SMNVEV (reference sequence). The DNA for the CDR3 is TGTGCCAGCAGTTTATCGCCAGGGGGCATAGATACGCAGTATTTT. Residues: CASSLSPGGIDTQYF.

By its share, this clonotype is large. The chain is built from TRBV19 and TRBJ2-4, with TRBD1 matching 8 bases. Looked up from germline, CDR1 is LNHDA and CDR2 is SQIVND (reference sequence). V dropped 6 bases and J dropped 7; count of bases not matched to a gene: 11. The length of the CDR3 is 15 residues. As DNA, the CDR3 is TGTGCCAGTAGCCACCTCGCAGGGGGCGCGAACATTCAGTACTTC. Translation: CASSHLAGGANIQYF.

This clonotype counts as large. The chain couples TRBV9 to TRBJ2-1; either TRBD1 or TRBD2 may fit D (6 bases each). Trimming stripped 1 base from V and 8 bases from J, with 16 bases between. This CDR3 is built from 15 residues. In germline, CDR1 is SGDLS, CDR2 YYNGEE. The CDR3 here is CASSVWGALGDEQFF. In DNA form, the CDR3 reads TGTGCCAGCAGCGTATGGGGGGCCCTTGGGGATGAGCAGTTCTTC. The variable domain in full, completed from reference TRBV9 and TRBJ2-1, reads DSGVTQTPKHLITATGQRVTLRCSPRSGDLSVYWYQQSLDQGLQFLIQYYNGEERAKGNILERFSAQQFPDLHSELNLSSLELGDSALYFCASSVWGALGDEQFFGPGTRLTVL.

By frequency in the sample, this clonotype is large. The chain has TRBV28 and TRBJ1-1; D is undetermined. Germline assignment: CDR1 MDHEN and CDR2 SYDVKM. V was pared by 3 bases and J by 0 bases, with 8 bases between. This CDR3 has 14 amino acids. CDR3 in amino acids: CASSFTDMNTEAFF. The CDR3 DNA reads as TGTGCCAGCAGTTTTACAGACATGAACACTGAAGCTTTCTTT.

By share, this clonotype ranks as medium-sized. The chain combines TRBV4-1 with TRBJ2-1, with TRBD2 identical over 13 bases. Germline lookup yields CDR1 MGHRA and CDR2 YSYEKL. V dropped 4 bases and J dropped 8; count of bases not matched to a gene: 11. The CDR3 loop spans 17 amino acids. The CDR3: CASSPDATSGGADEQFF. The CDR3 DNA reads as TGCGCCAGCAGCCCGGATGCAACTAGCGGGGGGGCGGATGAGCAGTTCTTC.

Judged by abundance, this clonotype is large. The V and J genes are TRBV19 and TRBJ1-2; D unclear. CDR1 is LNHDA and CDR2 is SQIVND in the germline V gene (reference sequence). CDR3 length: 14 residues. Deletions cut 1 base from V and 3 bases from J, with 9 bases between. CDR3 bases: TGTGCCAGTAGTATAGGCGGAGACCACTATGGCTACACCTTC. This gives the protein CASSIGGDHYGYTF. The whole variable domain, remainder taken from reference TRBV19 and TRBJ1-2, is DGGITQSPKYLFRKEGQNVTLSCEQNLNHDAMYWYRQDPGQGLRLIYYSQIVNDFQKGDIAEGYSVSREKKESFPLTVTSAQKNPTAFYLCASSIGGDHYGYTFGSGTRLTVV.

This clonotype is large (0.1 to 1%) in the sample. The chain has TRBV6-5 and TRBJ2-7; 8 bases map to TRBD1. The CDR3 extends over 15 amino acids. The germline gives CDR1 MNHEY, CDR2 SVGAGI. V dropped 2 bases and J dropped 4; count of bases not matched to a gene: 7. CDR3 protein: CASSYGQGGVYEQYF. The CDR3 nucleotides are TGTGCCAGCAGTTACGGACAGGGTGGTGTTTACGAGCAGTACTTC.

Judged by abundance, this clonotype is medium-sized. The CDR3 DNA reads as TGCGCCAGCAGCGCCGGAACCAACTACGAGCAGTACTTC. Its translation is CASSAGTNYEQYF. The rearrangement joins TRBV5-1 to TRBJ2-7; D gene unclear. The CDR3 has 13 amino acids. Germline-derived CDR1 and CDR2 are SGHRS and YFSETQ. Trimming shortened V by 4 bases and J by 3 bases, and 11 bases separated the two germline ends.